Listed below are T cell receptor beta chains from one sample, sequenced in a study of cytomegalovirus exposure and HLA in healthy donors. Repertoires were generated with immunoSEQ multiplex PCR, while TCRdb's copy carries only in-frame clones and drops some. In the table there are 100,000 to 150,000 clones, about 80% of which are singletons. What was sequenced was PBMCs. These receptors all stem from a boy between 2 and 10 years old in good health and CMV-seronegative. Both conserved end residues are part of each CDR3. D genes are given only for firm matches. Size tells how often a clone was seen (once, few, many) or the class of an expanded clone, and some rows leave it out.

D | J | V | size | CDR3 | DNA
- | TRBJ1-2 | TRBV5-4 | - | CASSFYDLNYGYTF | TGTGCCAGCAGCTTCTATGACTTGAACTATGGCTACACCTTC
- | TRBJ1-2 | TRBV7-3 | - | CASSPYPQGDYGYTF | TGTGCCAGCAGCCCGTACCCACAGGGTGACTATGGCTACACCTTC
TRBD2 | TRBJ2-1 | TRBV5-1 | - | CASSPRLAGGAYNEQFF | TGCGCCAGCAGCCCCCGACTAGCGGGGGGCGCCTACAATGAGCAGTTCTTC
TRBD1 | TRBJ2-7 | TRBV30 | - | CACLPGTGVHEQYF | TGTGCCTGCCTCCCCGGGACAGGGGTACACGAGCAGTACTTC
TRBD1 | TRBJ1-2 | TRBV4-2 | - | CASSQDRGTGDSYGYTF | TGTGCCAGCAGCCAAGATCGGGGAACAGGGGACAGCTATGGCTACACCTTC
- | TRBJ1-2 | TRBV6-5 | - | CASRNTGSYGYTF | TGTGCCAGCAGGAACACAGGGAGCTATGGCTACACCTTC
TRBD1 | TRBJ2-7 | TRBV30 | - | CAWTEGTGGYEQYF | TGTGCCTGGACCGAGGGGACAGGGGGATACGAGCAGTACTTC
- | TRBJ2-1 | TRBV27 | - | CASSLSLAGYNEQFF | TGTGCCAGCAGTTTATCTCTGGCAGGGTACAATGAGCAGTTCTTC
TRBD1 | TRBJ1-3 | TRBV11-2 | - | CASSSYRGPGDTIYF | TGTGCCAGCAGCTCATACAGGGGCCCGGGGGACACCATATATTTT
- | TRBJ2-3 | TRBV30 | - | CAWSSGTSTDTQYF | TGTGCCTGGAGTTCCGGGACAAGCACAGATACGCAGTATTTT
- | TRBJ2-1 | TRBV7-9 | - | CASMKGGSYNEQFF | TGTGCCAGCATGAAAGGGGGCTCCTACAATGAGCAGTTCTTC
TRBD2 | TRBJ2-3 | TRBV6-4 | few | CASKIAGESDTQYF | TGTGCCAGCAAAATAGCGGGGGAGTCAGATACGCAGTATTTT
- | TRBJ2-5 | TRBV5-4 | - | CASSPKGLETQYF | TGTGCCAGCAGCCCTAAGGGGCTGGAGACCCAGTACTTC
TRBD1 | TRBJ1-2 | TRBV6-1 | - | CASSSRDRGNYGYTF | TGTGCCAGCAGTTCTCGGGACAGGGGTAACTATGGCTACACCTTC
- | TRBJ2-7 | TRBV5-5 | - | CASSFRVGYYEQYF | TGTGCCAGCAGCTTCCGGGTCGGTTACTACGAGCAGTACTTC
TRBD1 | TRBJ1-2 | TRBV7-2 | - | CASSIHRGRNYGYTF | TGTGCCAGCAGCATACACAGGGGGCGCAACTATGGCTACACCTTC
- | TRBJ1-6 | TRBV19 | - | CATRLVAHQVNSPLHF | TGTGCCACCCGCCTCGTCGCACACCAAGTTAATTCACCCCTCCACTTT
- | TRBJ1-1 | TRBV4-2 | - | CASSRGGLNTEAFF | TGTGCCAGCAGCCGGGGGGGTCTGAACACTGAAGCTTTCTTT
TRBD2 | TRBJ2-5 | TRBV30 | - | CAWSVHSTSVETQYF | TGTGCCTGGAGTGTACATTCCACTAGCGTGGAGACCCAGTACTTC
- | TRBJ1-1 | TRBV5-1 | - | CASSRGSPNTEAFF | TGCGCCAGCAGCCGGGGGTCCCCGAACACTGAAGCTTTCTTT
- | TRBJ2-5 | TRBV30 | - | CAWSGWIRRETQYF | TGTGCCTGGAGTGGATGGATTCGGAGGGAGACCCAGTACTTC
- | TRBJ2-5 | TRBV6-5 | once | CASGDPAAGQYF | TGTGCCAGCGGGGACCCGGCGGCGGGGCAGTACTTC
- | TRBJ1-4 | TRBV30 | - | CAWSVGGTNEKLFF | TGTGCCTGGAGTGTAGGAGGAACTAATGAAAAACTGTTTTTT
- | TRBJ2-2 | TRBV7-6 | - | CASSSRLETVLDTGELFF | TGTGCCAGCAGCTCCCGCCTCGAGACAGTGCTAGACACCGGGGAGCTGTTTTTT
- | TRBJ2-1 | TRBV11-3 | - | CASSSQVDEQFF | TGTGCCAGCAGTTCTCAGGTCGATGAGCAGTTCTTC
- | TRBJ1-1 | TRBV19 | - | CASSSGLPGTEAFF | TGTGCCAGCTCCTCTGGACTCCCGGGGACTGAAGCTTTCTTT
TRBD1 | TRBJ1-4 | TRBV6-1 | - | CASSEGQGYEKLFF | TGTGCCAGCAGTGAAGGACAGGGGTACGAAAAACTGTTTTTT
TRBD2 | TRBJ2-2 | TRBV9 | - | CASSPLAGGGELFF | TGTGCCAGCAGTCCGCTAGCGGGGGGTGGGGAGCTGTTTTTT
- | TRBJ2-7 | TRBV9 | - | CASSPHDPALYYYEQYF | TGTGCCAGCAGCCCGCACGACCCGGCCCTCTACTACTACGAGCAGTACTTC
- | TRBJ2-7 | TRBV5-1 | - | CASSLDAAGTLTYEQYF | TGCGCCAGCAGCTTAGACGCCGCAGGGACTCTAACCTACGAGCAGTACTTC
TRBD1 | TRBJ1-5 | TRBV6-1 | many | CASSHRDRSNQPQHF | TGTGCCAGCAGTCACCGGGACAGGAGCAATCAGCCCCAGCATTTT
- | TRBJ1-1 | TRBV11-2 | - | CASSPDRDTEAFF | TGTGCCAGCAGCCCAGACAGAGACACTGAAGCTTTCTTT
- | TRBJ1-5 | TRBV9 | - | CASSVGGYQPQHF | TGTGCCAGCAGCGTAGGAGGATATCAGCCCCAGCATTTT
TRBD2 | TRBJ2-3 | TRBV4-2 | - | CASSQGLAGYTDTQYF | TGTGCCAGCAGCCAAGGTCTAGCGGGGTACACAGATACGCAGTATTTT
TRBD1 | TRBJ1-1 | TRBV9 | - | CASSRQGNTEAFF | TGTGCCAGCAGCCGACAGGGAAACACTGAAGCTTTCTTT
TRBD1 | TRBJ2-2 | TRBV9 | - | CASSGAGTVLTGELFF | TGTGCCAGCAGCGGGGCCGGGACAGTGTTAACCGGGGAGCTGTTTTTT
- | TRBJ2-5 | TRBV20-1 | - | CSASGGETQYF | TGCAGTGCTAGCGGGGGTGAGACCCAGTACTTC
- | TRBJ1-5 | TRBV19 | - | CASSKGWPQHF | TGTGCCAGTAGCAAGGGGTGGCCCCAGCATTTT
- | TRBJ2-7 | TRBV5-4 | - | CASSSGRGARWEEQYF | TGTGCCAGCAGCTCGGGCCGGGGGGCGCGGTGGGAAGAGCAGTACTTC
- | TRBJ1-2 | TRBV19 | - | CASSIIGGARGYTF | TGTGCCAGTAGTATCATAGGGGGGGCGAGAGGCTACACCTTC
- | TRBJ1-2 | TRBV6-6 | - | CASSYVSQGPNYGYTF | TGTGCCAGCAGTTACGTCAGTCAGGGCCCTAACTATGGCTACACCTTC
TRBD1 | TRBJ1-5 | TRBV6-5 | - | CASSLGQINQPQHF | TGTGCCAGCAGTCTGGGACAGATTAATCAGCCCCAGCATTTT
TRBD2 | TRBJ2-1 | TRBV7-9 | - | CASPLTGTKNEQFF | TGTGCCAGTCCCCTGACCGGGACTAAAAATGAGCAGTTCTTC
- | TRBJ1-2 | TRBV6-1 | - | CASSEVEAYGYTF | TGTGCCAGCAGTGAAGTTGAGGCCTATGGCTACACCTTC
TRBD1 | TRBJ1-5 | TRBV28 | few | CASSDTGGGLAQPQHF | TGTGCCAGCAGTGATACAGGGGGCGGGTTGGCCCAGCCCCAGCATTTT
- | TRBJ1-3 | TRBV2 | - | CASSPDISGNTIYF | TGTGCCAGCAGCCCCGACATCTCTGGAAACACCATATATTTT
TRBD2 | TRBJ2-1 | TRBV6-4 | - | CASSLASGSYNEQFF | TGTGCCAGCAGTTTGGCTAGCGGTAGTTACAATGAGCAGTTCTTC
TRBD1 | TRBJ1-2 | TRBV19 | - | CASSIDRDRGKGYTF | TGTGCCAGTAGTATCGACCGGGACAGGGGAAAGGGCTACACCTTC
- | TRBJ1-4 | TRBV9 | - | CASSVSQGPNEKLFF | TGTGCCAGCAGCGTCTCCCAGGGTCCTAATGAAAAACTGTTTTTT
- | TRBJ2-4 | TRBV18 | - | CASSPGQALAKNIQYF | TGTGCCAGCTCACCGGGGCAGGCCCTAGCCAAAAACATTCAGTACTTC
- | TRBJ1-2 | TRBV11-3 | - | CASSLVMRVGYTF | TGTGCCAGCAGCTTAGTAATGAGGGTTGGCTACACCTTC
- | TRBJ2-1 | TRBV19 | - | CASSIVPGAYNEQFF | TGTGCCAGTAGTATAGTTCCGGGGGCCTACAATGAGCAGTTCTTC
- | TRBJ2-1 | TRBV6-4 | few | CASSELGGSGYNEQFF | TGTGCCAGCAGTGAATTGGGCGGGTCTGGATACAATGAGCAGTTCTTC
TRBD1 | TRBJ1-2 | TRBV29-1 | - | CSVGLTGGQNYGYTF | TGCAGCGTGGGGCTGACAGGGGGGCAGAACTATGGCTACACCTTC
TRBD1 | TRBJ1-1 | TRBV5-4 | - | CASSHGQGTQNTEAFF | TGTGCCAGCAGCCACGGACAGGGCACGCAGAACACTGAAGCTTTCTTT